What follows are 30 T cell receptor beta chains derived from one specimen sequenced in a study of cytomegalovirus exposure and HLA in healthy donors. Amplification used 60 Vbeta primers and 13 Jbeta primers. TCRdb's copy holds only in-frame clones and misses some; the assay was immunoSEQ multiplex PCR. The sample yields about 100,000 clones, 75% to 85% seen once. Material: PBMCs. These receptors originate from a woman between 40 and 50 years old in good health and CMV-seronegative.

The V call is TRBV4-3, the J call TRBJ1-1, with D perhaps TRBD1 (6 bases). CDR1 is LGHNA, CDR2 YSLEER, per germline. This CDR3 has 16 residues. The V gene lost 0 bases and the J gene lost 2 bases, with 13 bases spanning the gap. CDR3 nucleotides: TGCGCCAGCAGCCAAGATCTGGACAGCACAAACACTGAAGCTTTCTTT. Its protein is CASSQDLDSTNTEAFF.

Ten or more counts support this clone. V is TRBV4-3 and J is TRBJ2-6; D uncertain. CDR1 is LGHNA, CDR2 YSLEER, per germline. CDR3 length: 16 residues. Trimming shortened V by 0 bases and J by 0 bases, and 6 bases separated the two germline ends. This chain's CDR3 is CASSQEQSSGANVLTF. The CDR3 DNA reads TGCGCCAGCAGCCAAGAACAAAGCTCTGGGGCCAACGTCCTGACTTTC.

This chain joins TRBV7-8 and TRBJ2-3, with D possibly TRBD1 on 6 matching bases. CDR3 length: 15 amino acids. Deletions cut 5 bases from V and 0 bases from J, with 12 bases between. Germline CDR1 reads SGHVS; CDR2 reads FQNEAQ. As DNA, the CDR3 is TGTGCCAGCAGCAACCCGGACAGTAGCACAGATACGCAGTATTTT. This encodes CASSNPDSSTDTQYF.

The chain links TRBV30 to TRBJ2-7; D is possibly TRBD2 (6 bases). Germline CDR1 GTSNPN, CDR2 SVGIG (reference sequence). V lost 0 bases, J lost 5 bases, and 17 bases lay in between. The CDR3 consists of 15 residues. Written as DNA, the CDR3 is TGTGCCTGGAGTGTAGGGGACTTGGAGACCGACGAGCAGTACTTC. Its translation: CAWSVGDLETDEQYF.

The chain carries TRBV2 and TRBJ1-4, with unresolved D. CDR1 and CDR2 from the germline V gene are SNHLY and FYNNEI. The CDR3 is made up of 16 amino acids. Trimming pared 6 bases from V and 0 bases from J, leaving 14 bases between. As DNA, the CDR3 is TGTGCCAGCAGAGCGGGTGGCGGCGCAACTAATGAAAAACTGTTTTTT. It specifies CASRAGGGATNEKLFF.

The chain couples TRBV15 to TRBJ1-2; the match to TRBD1 covers 11 bases. Germline CDR1 and CDR2: LNHNV and YYDKDF (reference sequence). The CDR3 consists of 14 residues. V gave up 1 base and J gave up 14 bases; unmatched junction bases: 9. CDR3 region: CATSRAGTGGTGTF. The CDR3 DNA is TGTGCCACCAGCAGAGCCGGGACAGGGGGGACTGGGACCTTC.

The V gene is TRBV6-5, the J gene TRBJ2-3, with TRBD2 as a possible D gene (6 bases). Germline V lookup: CDR1 MNHEY, CDR2 SVGAGI. With 6 bases removed from V and 3 bases from J, the gap between germline ends came to 16 bases. The CDR3 extends over 15 amino acids. This CDR3 reads CASSPFGGNTDTQYF. The DNA of the CDR3 is TGTGCCAGCAGCCCTTTTGGGGGGAATACAGATACGCAGTATTTT.

V gene TRBV11-2 combines with J gene TRBJ1-1; TRBD1 matches 7 bases. The CDR3 is made up of 12 amino acids. The germline CDR1 and CDR2 sequences are SGHAT and FQNNGV. V shed 4 bases and J 6 bases; nucleotides not matched to a gene: 2. CDR3 DNA sequence: TGTGCCAGCAGCTCTCAGGGGGCTGAAGCTTTCTTT. This sequence encodes CASSSQGAEAFF.

The chain joins TRBV7-2 to TRBJ1-6; D is undetermined. Germline CDR1 SGHTA, CDR2 FQGNSA. There are 13 residues in the CDR3. The germline V and J ends were trimmed by 5 bases and 8 bases, with 10 bases remaining between them. In DNA form, the CDR3 reads TGTGCCAGCAGCATTTATCCCGATTCACCCCTCCACTTT. This codes for CASSIYPDSPLHF. Full variable domain (missing parts from reference TRBV7-2 and TRBJ1-6): GAGVSQSPSNKVTEKGKDVELRCDPISGHTALYWYRQSLGQGLEFLIYFQGNSAPDKSGLPSDRFSAERTGGSVSTLTIQRTQQEDSAVYLCASSIYPDSPLHFGNGTRLTVT.

The chain has TRBV4-2 and TRBJ1-5; 8 positions agree with TRBD1. CDR1 is LGHNA, CDR2 YNFKEQ, per germline. The V gene end was trimmed by 0 bases and the J gene end by 7 bases; junction bases not matched to a gene: 5. The CDR3 runs 15 residues. CDR3 sequence: CASSQDGQGHQPQHF. CDR3 DNA sequence: TGTGCCAGCAGCCAAGACGGACAGGGACACCAGCCCCAGCATTTT.

V gene TRBV4-3 combines with J gene TRBJ1-2; 7 nucleotides match TRBD1. Trimming took 3 bases from V and 8 from J; bases not matched to a gene: 9. Germline V gives CDR1 LGHNA, CDR2 YSLEER. The CDR3 length is 14 residues. The CDR3 DNA reads TGCGCCAGCAGCCACGTCGAGGGGGCTCGGGGCTACACCTTC. It codes for CASSHVEGARGYTF.

The J gene is TRBJ1-1, the V gene TRBV7-6; D unclear. Germline loops: CDR1 SGHVS, CDR2 FNYEAQ. CDR3 length: 12 amino acids. The ends were cut back, 2 bases at V and 4 bases at J, with 5 bases in the middle. The CDR3 protein is CASSLSGTEAFF. The CDR3 DNA is TGTGCCAGCAGCTTAAGCGGCACTGAAGCTTTCTTT.

This clone was detected only a few times. The same CDR3 arises from other DNA sequences in this sample as well. The chain combines TRBV5-4 with TRBJ2-7; TRBD2 matches at 11 bases. Unmatched junction bases numbered 1, after V lost 3 bases and J lost 2 bases. The CDR3 has 14 amino acids. CDR1 is SGHNT, CDR2 YYREEE, per germline (reference sequence). The CDR3, as DNA: TGTGCCAGCAGCTCTAGCGGGGGGACCTACGAGCAGTACTTC. Protein: CASSSSGGTYEQYF.

The V call is TRBV5-1, the J call TRBJ2-5; 16 bases match TRBD2. CDR1 and CDR2 from the germline V gene are SGHRS and YFSETQ. V lost 0 bases and J lost 10; bases outside the gene matches: 3. This CDR3 contains 15 residues. The CDR3 DNA reads as TGCGCCAGCAGCTTGGAGGGACTAGCGGGGGGGGACCAGTACTTC. As protein: CASSLEGLAGGDQYF.

This clone was seen just once. The genes are TRBV25-1 and TRBJ2-7; D unresolved. Germline V gene data show CDR1 as MGHDK and CDR2 as SYGVNS. CDR3 length equals 13 residues. Trimming left V 1 base short and J 2 bases short, with 6 bases between. The CDR3 loop is CASSEFGTYEQYF. The CDR3 nucleotides read TGTGCCAGCAGTGAATTTGGCACCTACGAGCAGTACTTC.

V usage is TRBV7-2 and J usage is TRBJ1-3; D perhaps matches TRBD1 (6 bases). The CDR3 is 19 residues long. Germline V gene sequence: CDR1 SGHTA, CDR2 FQGNSA. The V end was cut by 5 bases, the J end by 2 bases, with 25 bases between. The CDR3 DNA reads as TGTGCCAGCAGCCTCATGAGGGGAGGGGGGAATTTACCTGGAAACACCATATATTTT. Translation gives CASSLMRGGGNLPGNTIYF.

The chain combines TRBV28 with TRBJ1-1; D call uncertain. Trimming left V 5 bases short and J 0 bases short, with 13 bases between. The CDR3 extends over 15 amino acids. CDR1 is MDHEN, CDR2 SYDVKM, per germline. In DNA, the CDR3 is TGTGCCAGCAGTCGTACGGCCGGGTTGAACACTGAAGCTTTCTTT. Protein sequence: CASSRTAGLNTEAFF.

This clone is medium-sized (0.01 to 0.1%) within its sample. The chain links TRBV5-5 to TRBJ2-3; D unresolved. The CDR3 has 13 residues. Germline CDR1 reads SGHKS; CDR2 reads YYEKEE (reference sequence). The V end was cut by 2 bases, the J end by 2 bases, with 6 bases between. CDR3: CASSLSVTDTQYF. DNA of the CDR3: TGTGCCAGCAGCTTATCCGTCACAGATACGCAGTATTTT.

The chain couples TRBV7-9 to TRBJ2-7; D ambiguous. V shed 5 bases and J shed 7 bases, with 21 bases lying between them. Looked up from germline, CDR1 is SEHNR and CDR2 is FQNEAQ (reference sequence). The CDR3 is 15 amino acids. The CDR3 DNA follows: TGTGCCAGCAGCGAAAGACGTTCCCGCCCCGGGGAGCAGTACTTC. Amino acids: CASSERRSRPGEQYF.

The chain carries TRBV7-6 and TRBJ1-3; D call uncertain. The V gene lost 2 bases and the J gene lost 0 bases, with 8 bases spanning the gap. Germline V gene sequence: CDR1 SGHVS, CDR2 FNYEAQ. This CDR3 has 15 amino acids. CDR3 sequence: CASSLQWSSGNTIYF. DNA for the CDR3: TGTGCCAGCAGCTTACAATGGAGCTCTGGAAACACCATATATTTT.

The chain couples TRBV6-1 to TRBJ2-5, with D perhaps TRBD2 (6 bases). CDR1 MNHNS and CDR2 SASEGT come from the germline V gene. V was clipped by 10 bases and J by 2 bases, with 20 bases between them. This CDR3 is 15 amino acids long. CDR3 region: CANGRAGPLQETQYF. The CDR3 DNA follows: TGTGCCAACGGGCGCGCGGGGCCCCTACAAGAGACCCAGTACTTC.

V and J are TRBV10-3 and TRBJ1-6; D remains unclear. V lost 3 bases and J 9 bases, leaving 15 bases between the germline ends. There are 15 residues in the CDR3. CDR1 ENHRY and CDR2 SYGVKD come from the germline V gene. The CDR3 sequence is CAISEIAGGSSPLHF. CDR3 DNA sequence: TGTGCCATCAGTGAAATCGCGGGAGGGAGTTCACCCCTCCACTTT.

The chain recombines TRBV10-3 with TRBJ2-5; perhaps TRBD1 as D (5 bases). The CDR3 totals 18 residues. Trimming pared 0 bases from V and 3 bases from J, leaving 20 bases between. Germline assignment: CDR1 ENHRY and CDR2 SYGVKD. CDR3 nucleotide sequence: TGTGCCATCAGTGAGTCGGGGCTCGCGGACACCGAAGAAGAGACCCAGTACTTC. Encoded protein: CAISESGLADTEEETQYF.

Comments on this clone: Distinct nucleotide sequences in the sample also encode this CDR3. V gene TRBV5-1 combines with J gene TRBJ2-1, with 7 bases matching TRBD1. The CDR3 is 15 amino acids. Germline V gives CDR1 SGHRS, CDR2 YFSETQ. Trimming at V came to 3 bases and at J to 3 bases, leaving 6 bases not matched to a gene. DNA of the CDR3: TGCGCCAGCAGCTCTACCGGGACAGACTACAATGAGCAGTTCTTC. Translated, it gives CASSSTGTDYNEQFF.

The rearrangement links TRBV13 to TRBJ1-1; D is uncertain. Germline V lookup: CDR1 PRHDT, CDR2 FYEKMQ (reference sequence). The CDR3 has 16 amino acids. Trimming shortened V by 3 bases and J by 3 bases, and 17 bases separated the two germline ends. The CDR3 sequence is CASSFKAPRSDTEAFF. The CDR3 nucleotides read TGTGCCAGCAGCTTTAAGGCCCCGAGGTCTGACACTGAAGCTTTCTTT.

V is TRBV5-1 and J is TRBJ2-6; D possibly corresponds to TRBD2 (7 bases). CDR1 and CDR2 (germline): SGHRS, YFSETQ. CDR3 length: 18 amino acids. V was clipped by 2 bases and J by 0 bases, with 15 bases between them. CDR3 residues: CASSLLQGGSSGANVLTF. The CDR3 bases are TGCGCCAGCAGCTTATTACAGGGAGGGAGCTCTGGGGCCAACGTCCTGACTTTC.

The table lists this clone with a few counts. The chain uses TRBV11-3 and TRBJ1-1; D is possibly TRBD1 (5 bases). The CDR3 extends over 15 amino acids. V lost 0 bases to trimming and J lost 1 base, with 9 bases between them. Germline CDR1 and CDR2: SGHNT and YENEEA. The chain's CDR3 is CASSLDGHPNTEAFF. CDR3 DNA: TGTGCCAGCAGCTTAGATGGACACCCGAACACTGAAGCTTTCTTT.

The chain carries TRBV7-2 and TRBJ1-6, with a possible D match to TRBD1 (6 bases). Germline CDR1 is SGHTA and CDR2 is FQGNSA. This CDR3 region has 17 residues. Trimming stripped 0 bases from V and 4 bases from J, with 13 bases between. This CDR3 is CASSLALQGIYNSPLHF. DNA of the CDR3: TGTGCCAGCAGCTTAGCGCTACAGGGAATATATAATTCACCCCTCCACTTT.

This chain links TRBV6-5 with TRBJ1-4; 7 nucleotides match TRBD1. The CDR3 is 15 amino acids. The germline V gene has CDR1 MNHEY and CDR2 SVGAGI. After removal of 6 bases from V and 5 bases from J, the junction contained 9 bases not matched to a gene. DNA for the CDR3: TGTGCCAGCAGGCCAAGAGGCAGGGGGAATGAAAAACTGTTTTTT. Its translation: CASRPRGRGNEKLFF.

The genes are TRBV15 and TRBJ1-1; a possible D gene is TRBD1 (5 bases). Germline-derived CDR1 and CDR2 are LNHNV and YYDKDF (reference sequence). Between the trimmed V and J ends, which lost 0 bases and 1 base, there was a span of 9 bases. The CDR3 is 15 amino acids. In DNA form, the CDR3 reads TGTGCCACCAGCAGAGAAGGGCAGGGGAACACTGAAGCTTTCTTT. Its translation: CATSREGQGNTEAFF.